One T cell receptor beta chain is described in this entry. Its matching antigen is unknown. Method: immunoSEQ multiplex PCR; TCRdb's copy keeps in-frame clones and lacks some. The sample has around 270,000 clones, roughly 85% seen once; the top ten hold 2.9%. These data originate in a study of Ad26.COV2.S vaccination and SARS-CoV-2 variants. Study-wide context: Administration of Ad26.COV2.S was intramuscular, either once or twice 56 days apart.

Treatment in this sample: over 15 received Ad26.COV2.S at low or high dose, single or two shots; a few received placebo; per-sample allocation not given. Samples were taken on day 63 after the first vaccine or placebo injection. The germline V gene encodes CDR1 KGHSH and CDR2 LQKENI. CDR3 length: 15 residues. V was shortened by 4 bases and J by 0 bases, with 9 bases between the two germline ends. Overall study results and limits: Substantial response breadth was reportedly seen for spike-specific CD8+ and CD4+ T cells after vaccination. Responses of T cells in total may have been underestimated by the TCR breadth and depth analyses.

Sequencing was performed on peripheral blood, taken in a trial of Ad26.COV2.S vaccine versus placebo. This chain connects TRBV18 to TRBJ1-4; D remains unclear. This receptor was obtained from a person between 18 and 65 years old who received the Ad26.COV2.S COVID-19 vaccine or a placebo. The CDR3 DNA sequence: TGTGCCAGCTCACGCATCAACCCAACTAATGAAAAACTGTTTTTT. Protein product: CASSRINPTNEKLFF.